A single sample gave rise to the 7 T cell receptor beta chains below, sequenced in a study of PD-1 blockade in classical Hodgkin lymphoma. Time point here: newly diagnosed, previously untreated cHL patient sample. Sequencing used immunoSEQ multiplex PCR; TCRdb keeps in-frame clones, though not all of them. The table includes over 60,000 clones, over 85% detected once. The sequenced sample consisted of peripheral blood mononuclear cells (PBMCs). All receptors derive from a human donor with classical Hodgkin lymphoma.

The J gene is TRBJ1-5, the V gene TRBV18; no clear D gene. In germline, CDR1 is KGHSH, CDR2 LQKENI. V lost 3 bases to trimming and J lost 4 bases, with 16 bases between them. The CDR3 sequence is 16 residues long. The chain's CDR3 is CASSPPGSRSNQPQHF. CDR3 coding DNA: TGTGCCAGCTCACCGCCTGGTAGTCGTAGTAATCAGCCCCAGCATTTT.

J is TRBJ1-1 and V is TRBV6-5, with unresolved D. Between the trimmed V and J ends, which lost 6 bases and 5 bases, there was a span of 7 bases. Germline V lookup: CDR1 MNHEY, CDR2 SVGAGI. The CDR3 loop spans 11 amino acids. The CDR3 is CASREETEAFF. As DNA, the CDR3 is TGTGCCAGCAGGGAAGAGACTGAAGCTTTCTTT.

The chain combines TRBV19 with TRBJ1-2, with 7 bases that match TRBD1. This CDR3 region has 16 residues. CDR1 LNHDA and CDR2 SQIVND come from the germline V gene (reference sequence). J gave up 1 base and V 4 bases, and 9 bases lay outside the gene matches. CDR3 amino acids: CASSTLLGGVNYGYTF. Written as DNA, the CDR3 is TGTGCCAGTAGTACCCTCCTAGGGGGCGTTAACTATGGCTACACCTTC. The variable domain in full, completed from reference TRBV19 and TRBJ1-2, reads DGGITQSPKYLFRKEGQNVTLSCEQNLNHDAMYWYRQDPGQGLRLIYYSQIVNDFQKGDIAEGYSVSREKKESFPLTVTSAQKNPTAFYLCASSTLLGGVNYGYTFGSGTRLTVV.

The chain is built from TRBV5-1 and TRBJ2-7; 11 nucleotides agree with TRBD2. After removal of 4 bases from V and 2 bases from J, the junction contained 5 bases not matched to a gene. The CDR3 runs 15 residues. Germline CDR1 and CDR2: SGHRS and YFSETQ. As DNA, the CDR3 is TGCGCCAGCAGCGTGGGGACTAGCGGTCCCTACGAGCAGTACTTC. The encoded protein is CASSVGTSGPYEQYF.

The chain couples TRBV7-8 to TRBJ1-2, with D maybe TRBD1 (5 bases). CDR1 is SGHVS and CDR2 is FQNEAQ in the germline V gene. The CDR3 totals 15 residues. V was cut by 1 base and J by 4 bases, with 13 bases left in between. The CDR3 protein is CASSLDRQLLYGYTF. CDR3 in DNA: TGTGCCAGCAGCTTAGATCGACAGCTACTCTATGGCTACACCTTC. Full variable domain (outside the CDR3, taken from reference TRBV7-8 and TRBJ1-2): GAGVSQSPRYKVAKRGQDVALRCDPISGHVSLFWYQQALGQGPEFLTYFQNEAQLDKSGLPSDRFFAERPEGSVSTLKIQRTQQEDSAVYLCASSLDRQLLYGYTFGSGTRLTVV.

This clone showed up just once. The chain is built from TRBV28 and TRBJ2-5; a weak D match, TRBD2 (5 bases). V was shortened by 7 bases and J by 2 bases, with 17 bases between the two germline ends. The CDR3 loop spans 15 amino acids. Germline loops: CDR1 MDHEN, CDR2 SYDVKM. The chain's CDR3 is CASMGVSAGQETQYF. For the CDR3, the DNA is TGTGCCAGCATGGGAGTTTCGGCCGGGCAAGAGACCCAGTACTTC.

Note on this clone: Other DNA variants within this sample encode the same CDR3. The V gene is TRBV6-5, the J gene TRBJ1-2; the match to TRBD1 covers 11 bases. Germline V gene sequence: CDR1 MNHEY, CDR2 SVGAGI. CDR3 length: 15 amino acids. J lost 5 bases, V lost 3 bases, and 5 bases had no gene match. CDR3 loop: CASSYSGQGGYGYTF. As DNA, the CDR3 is TGTGCCAGCAGTTATTCGGGACAGGGGGGGTATGGCTACACCTTC.